The next 14 T cell receptor beta chains were all read from a single sample in a study of CXCR3-negative and CXCR3-positive naive CD8 T cells. Which antigens these TCRs recognize remains unknown. The authors prepared UMI-labeled TRB cDNA libraries by 5' RACE. TCRdb re-called the 5' RACE reads; every CDR3 protein appears as one record, without DNA. The sample totals some 130,000 distinct CDR3 sequences; its top ten clones hold about 0.54%. Study findings and constraints: Naive cells with CXCR3 showed TRB CDR3s that were more hydrophobic than those in CXCR3-negative naive cells.

The sample was naive CXCR3+ CD8+ T cells from blood. Subset given: CD45RO-CCR7+CD27+CD95- naive CD8+ T cells expressing CXCR3 (TNR3+). The receptor set was obtained from a human donor in good health. Some clones in this sample may be carry-over from other donors' samples.

This rearrangement joins TRBV9 to TRBJ1-1; the D call of TRBD1 rests on TCRdb alone, since no DNA is present to check it. The length of the CDR3 is 13 residues. Per the germline V gene, CDR1 is SGDLS and CDR2 is YYNGEE. The CDR3 region is CASSPIRGHEAFF. The complete variable domain, with remaining parts taken from reference TRBV9 and TRBJ1-1, reads DSGVTQTPKHLITATGQRVTLRCSPRSGDLSVYWYQQSLDQGLQFLIQYYNGEERAKGNILERFSAQQFPDLHSELNLSSLELGDSALYFCASSPIRGHEAFFGQGTRLTVV.

The chain links TRBV7-9 to TRBJ2-7; lacking DNA, the TRBD1 call made by TCRdb goes unchecked. Germline V gene sequence: CDR1 SEHNR, CDR2 FQNEAQ (reference sequence). CDR3 length: 14 residues. The CDR3 sequence is CASSSLTGDSEQYF.

The CDR3 spells CSARMGLARDTQYF. The chain has TRBV20-1 and TRBJ2-3; TCRdb gives TRBD2 as the D gene, but with no DNA this cannot be confirmed. Germline lookup yields CDR1 DFQATT and CDR2 SNEGSKA (reference sequence). CDR3 length: 14 amino acids.

The chain links TRBV29-1 to TRBJ1-1. CDR3 length: 13 amino acids. Per the germline V gene, CDR1 is SQVTM and CDR2 is ANQGSEA. CDR3 region: CSLLDGVNTEAFF.

The V and J genes are TRBV5-1 and TRBJ2-5; lacking DNA, the TRBD2 call made by TCRdb goes unchecked. Germline V gene data show CDR1 as SGHRS and CDR2 as YFSETQ. The CDR3 is made up of 18 amino acids. The CDR3: CASSLSGAGGPLSETQYF.

The rearrangement joins TRBV21-1 to TRBJ2-3. TRBV21-1 counts as a pseudogene. The CDR3 has 14 residues. The CDR3 loop is CASSKDKKRDTQYF.

The rearrangement uses TRBV12-3 or TRBV12-4 and TRBJ1-1; the D gene TCRdb calls, TRBD1, cannot be checked with no DNA. This CDR3 contains 16 residues. CDR3 residues: CASSSLGRGAGGEAFF.

The genes are TRBV20-1 and TRBJ2-7; TCRdb gives TRBD1 as the D gene, but with no DNA this cannot be confirmed. There are 15 residues in the CDR3. The germline V gene encodes CDR1 DFQATT and CDR2 SNEGSKA (reference sequence). The CDR3 loop reads CSARAHPRGSYEQYF.

The chain carries TRBV11-2 and TRBJ2-1; TCRdb lists TRBD1, though no DNA is available to test this call. Per germline, CDR1 SGHAT and CDR2 FQNNGV. The CDR3 is 16 residues long. CDR3: CASSSSQGSGHNEQFF.

The chain employs TRBV7-2 and TRBJ2-7; TCRdb reports TRBD1, a call that lacks DNA to check it against. The CDR3 sequence is 14 residues long. Per germline, CDR1 SGHTA and CDR2 FQGNSA. The CDR3 sequence: CASSIDRGPGEQYF.

The rearrangement links TRBV5-5 to TRBJ2-1; TCRdb indicates TRBD2, and absent DNA this call remains unverified. The germline V gene encodes CDR1 SGHKS and CDR2 YYEKEE (reference sequence). CDR3 length: 15 amino acids. The CDR3 spells CASSLEAGVYNEQFF. The variable domain in full, with the rest retrieved from reference TRBV5-5 and TRBJ2-1, is DAGVTQSPTHLIKTRGQQVTLRCSPISGHKSVSWYQQVLGQGPQFIFQYYEKEERGRGNFPDRFSARQFPNYSSELNVNALLLGDSALYLCASSLEAGVYNEQFFGPGTRLTVL.

This chain joins TRBV4-3 and TRBJ1-2. The germline CDR1 and CDR2 sequences are LGHNA and YSLEER. This CDR3 comprises 15 residues. The chain's CDR3 is CASSQDGYGRYGYTF.

The V call is TRBV29-1, the J call TRBJ2-1; the D gene TCRdb calls, TRBD1, cannot be checked with no DNA. The CDR3 has 12 amino acids. Germline-derived CDR1 and CDR2 are SQVTM and ANQGSEA. The CDR3 loop reads CSGRQGYNEQFF.

The V gene is TRBV28, the J gene TRBJ2-1; the D call from TCRdb, TRBD2, cannot be confirmed without DNA. Germline V gene data show CDR1 as MDHEN and CDR2 as SYDVKM. The CDR3 extends over 15 amino acids. Here the CDR3 reads CASSFGTSEGDEQFF.